These 7 T cell receptor beta chains share one sample of origin, sequenced in a study of cytomegalovirus exposure and HLA in healthy donors. Both 60 Vbeta primers and 13 Jbeta primers went into the PCR. Generated by immunoSEQ multiplex PCR, the TCRdb table keeps only in-frame clones and is missing some. Of roughly 56,000 clones listed, around 80% were seen once; the top ten hold around 2.5%. Sequencing used PBMCs. The receptors originated from a boy between 10 and 17 years old in good health and CMV-seropositive.

CDR3: CASSTSLRRDTEAFF. CDR3 DNA sequence: TGTGCCAGTAGTACGTCCCTCCGGAGGGACACTGAAGCTTTCTTT. V gene TRBV19 combines with J gene TRBJ1-1; unclear D gene. V was shortened by 4 bases and J by 3 bases, with 15 bases between the two germline ends. CDR1 and CDR2 from the germline V gene are LNHDA and SQIVND (reference sequence). The CDR3 has 15 amino acids. Drawing the rest from reference TRBV19 and TRBJ1-1, the complete variable domain is DGGITQSPKYLFRKEGQNVTLSCEQNLNHDAMYWYRQDPGQGLRLIYYSQIVNDFQKGDIAEGYSVSREKKESFPLTVTSAQKNPTAFYLCASSTSLRRDTEAFFGQGTRLTVV.

This chain joins TRBV18 and TRBJ1-1; TRBD1 might be the D (6 bases). This CDR3 contains 13 residues. Germline-derived CDR1 and CDR2 are KGHSH and LQKENI. V was cut by 8 bases and J by 1 base, with 11 bases left in between. CDR3 bases: TGTGCCAGCCAGACAGGAGAGAACACTGAAGCTTTCTTT. The encoded protein is CASQTGENTEAFF.

The chain uses TRBV9 and TRBJ1-3; no clear D. CDR1 SGDLS and CDR2 YYNGEE come from the germline V gene. Trimming stripped 0 bases from V and 2 bases from J, with 12 bases between. CDR3 length: 16 amino acids. The CDR3, as DNA: TGTGCCAGCAGCGTAGATCCAGTCGGGGCTGGAAACACCATATATTTT. Protein sequence: CASSVDPVGAGNTIYF.

This chain connects TRBV5-6 to TRBJ2-3, with D unclear. The ends were cut back, 3 bases at V and 1 base at J, with 6 bases in the middle. The CDR3 runs to 13 residues. Germline V gene lookup returns CDR1 SGHDT and CDR2 YYEEEE. CDR3 amino acids: CASSSERTDTQYF. The CDR3 region has the DNA TGTGCCAGCAGCTCCGAGCGCACAGATACGCAGTATTTT.

The CDR3 DNA reads as TGTGCCAGCAGTTTGGCTGAGGCCCATACGCAGTATTTT. Its protein product is CASSLAEAHTQYF. J is TRBJ2-3 and V is TRBV6-6; D ambiguous. The CDR3 is 13 amino acids. V was trimmed by 4 bases and J by 7 bases, leaving 12 bases between them. The V gene's germline CDR1 is MNHNY and CDR2 SVGAGI (reference sequence).

About this clone itself: Germline is not matched at one junction end, which may reflect a read error. The J gene is TRBJ2-2, the V gene TRBV7-7; 11 bases agree with TRBD1. The CDR3 has 17 residues. In germline, CDR1 is SSHAT, CDR2 FNYEAQ (reference sequence). The CDR3 is CASSGQGAGPNTGELFF. The CDR3 nucleotides are TGTGCTAGCAGCGGACAGGGGGCAGGGCCCAACACCGGGGAGCTGTTTTTT. The full variable domain, completed using reference TRBV7-7 and TRBJ2-2, is GAGVSQSPRYKVTKRGQDVTLRCDPISSHATLYWYQQALGQGPEFLTYFNYEAQPDKSGLPSDRFSAERPEGSISTLTIQRTEQRDSAMYRCASSGQGAGPNTGELFFGEGSRLTVL.

The genes are TRBV21-1 and TRBJ2-2; the tabulated D call, TRBD2, remains unverified against the DNA. TRBV21-1 is tagged as a pseudogene. The CDR3 extends over 15 amino acids. The CDR3 spells CASLTGTSGFWELFF. The CDR3 DNA reads as TGTGCCAGTTTAACCGGGACTAGCGGGTTTTGGGAGCTGTTTTTT.